The subject of this entry is one T cell receptor (beta chain). What it recognizes is unknown. Germline values: CDR1 SEHNR, CDR2 FQNEAQ (reference sequence). V lost 5 bases and J lost 4, with 9 bases in between. CDR3 length: 13 amino acids. The data were taken from a study of long-term antiretroviral therapy in people with HIV. On the study more broadly: The earliest samples predate the 2015 immediate-ART recommendation by about a decade.

Every sample had about 0.85-10 million cryopreserved PBMC in it before DNA extraction. Whole-study findings and limits: Researchers lacked any data on ART adherence, viral resistance or therapy changes.

Assay version v3.0 of immunoSEQ was used, and it was run at survey level. Per-sample sequencing targets were roughly 35,000-55,000 T-cell genomes. Data came from immunoSEQ multiplex PCR; TCRdb stores just in-frame clones and leaves some out. The table records around 24,000 clones, around 83% of them present only once. The sequence was collected from a man in his fifties or sixties with HIV. This sample comprised unsorted PBMCs, obtained 0.4 years after starting antiretroviral therapy. This rearrangement joins TRBV7-9 to TRBJ1-5; D remains ambiguous. CDR3 loop: CASSTFGNQPQHF. CDR3 sequence (DNA): TGTGCCAGCAGCACCTTCGGAAATCAGCCCCAGCATTTT.